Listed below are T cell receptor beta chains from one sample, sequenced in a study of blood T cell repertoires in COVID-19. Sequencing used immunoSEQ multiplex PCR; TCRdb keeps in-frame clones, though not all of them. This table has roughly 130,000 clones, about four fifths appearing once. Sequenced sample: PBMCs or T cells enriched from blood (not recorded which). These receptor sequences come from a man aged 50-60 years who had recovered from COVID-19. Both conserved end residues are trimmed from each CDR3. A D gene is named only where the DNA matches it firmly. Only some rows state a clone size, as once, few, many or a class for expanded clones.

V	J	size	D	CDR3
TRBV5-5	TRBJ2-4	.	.	ASSLGGSALNIQY
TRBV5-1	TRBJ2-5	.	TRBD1	ASSKGQGYQETQY
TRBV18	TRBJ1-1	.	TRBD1	ASSRQGENTEAF
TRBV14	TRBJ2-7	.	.	ASSQDYRAEQY
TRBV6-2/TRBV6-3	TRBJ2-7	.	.	ASSYPTSTLYEQY
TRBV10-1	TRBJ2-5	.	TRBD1	ASSEDRVRETQY
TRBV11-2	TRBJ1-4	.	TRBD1	ASSQGTGWQEKLF
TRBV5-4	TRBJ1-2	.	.	ASSLDSYGYT
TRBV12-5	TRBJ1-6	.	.	ASGPDTGFTSPLH
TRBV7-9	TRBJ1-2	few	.	ASSPTANYGYT
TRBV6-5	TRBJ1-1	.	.	ASSFLGAAF
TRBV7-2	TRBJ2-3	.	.	ASSLGGTDTQY
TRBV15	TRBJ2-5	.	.	ATSRGLWGVQQETQY
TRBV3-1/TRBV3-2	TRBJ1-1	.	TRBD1	ASSSGTGGAKTEAF
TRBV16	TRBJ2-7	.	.	ASSQSYQGSPY